This TCR beta chain was profiled in a study of control samples from healthy donors and cancer patients. The table came from immunoSEQ multiplex PCR; TCRdb's copy has only in-frame clones and leaves some out. The sample shows 170,000 or so clones, about 94% of them seen only once. V shed 4 bases and J shed 2 bases, with 9 bases lying between them. Germline values: CDR1 LGHDT, CDR2 YNNKEL (reference sequence). The CDR3 sequence is 14 residues long. This receptor was identified in a woman between 35 and 50 years old in good health. V is TRBV3-1 (or the pseudogene TRBV3-2) and J is TRBJ1-3; no firm D call. Source material: blood. The CDR3 region has the DNA TGTGCCAGCAGCCTTCGGATCGCTGGAAACACCATATATTTT. This codes for CASSLRIAGNTIYF.